Listed below are T cell receptor beta chains from one sample, sequenced in a study of cytomegalovirus exposure and HLA in healthy donors. The method was immunoSEQ multiplex PCR; TCRdb's version includes in-frame clones alone and lacks a portion of them. The sample consists of some 250,000 clones, roughly 89% of them appearing once. The sample taken for sequencing was PBMCs. These receptors came from a woman younger than 35 in good health and CMV-seronegative. Both conserved end residues are part of each CDR3. Fields, in order: clone size, D gene, J gene, V gene, CDR3 protein, CDR3 DNA. A D gene is named only where the DNA matches it firmly. Clone size is given for some rows only: seen once, a few or many times, or a class if the clone is expanded.

abundance: -; d_gene: -; j_gene: TRBJ1-5; v_gene: TRBV21-1; CDR3aa: CAKTGGLGNQPQHF; CDR3nt: TGTGCCAAGACAGGGGGCCTTGGCAATCAGCCCCAGCATTTT
abundance: -; d_gene: -; j_gene: TRBJ2-3; v_gene: TRBV5-1; CDR3aa: CASSLSQGNLDTQYF; CDR3nt: TGCGCCAGCAGCTTGTCACAGGGTAATTTAGATACGCAGTATTTT
abundance: few; d_gene: TRBD1; j_gene: TRBJ2-2; v_gene: TRBV5-1; CDR3aa: CASSLAGQGPLDGELFF; CDR3nt: TGCGCCAGCAGTCTCGCGGGACAGGGGCCACTCGACGGGGAGCTGTTTTTT
abundance: -; d_gene: TRBD2; j_gene: TRBJ2-3; v_gene: TRBV7-3; CDR3aa: CASSSLGGGADTQYF; CDR3nt: TGTGCCAGCAGCTCCCTAGGCGGGGGGGCTGATACGCAGTATTTT
abundance: -; d_gene: -; j_gene: TRBJ2-3; v_gene: TRBV10-3; CDR3aa: CAISRQSTDTQYF; CDR3nt: TGTGCCATCAGCCGACAGAGCACAGATACGCAGTATTTT
abundance: -; d_gene: TRBD1; j_gene: TRBJ1-1; v_gene: TRBV27; CDR3aa: CASSSGQGMNTEAFF; CDR3nt: TGTGCCAGCAGTTCGGGACAGGGGATGAACACTGAAGCTTTCTTT
abundance: -; d_gene: TRBD2; j_gene: TRBJ2-1; v_gene: TRBV4-3; CDR3aa: CASSLGSGGVSYNEQFF; CDR3nt: TGCGCCAGCAGCCTCGGAAGCGGGGGTGTTTCCTACAATGAGCAGTTCTTC
abundance: -; d_gene: TRBD2; j_gene: TRBJ2-7; v_gene: TRBV28; CDR3aa: CASSLWRGEQYF; CDR3nt: TGTGCCAGCAGTTTATGGCGGGGGGAGCAGTACTTC
abundance: -; d_gene: TRBD1; j_gene: TRBJ2-6; v_gene: TRBV29-1; CDR3aa: CSGALRDRGSGANVLTF; CDR3nt: TGCAGCGGGGCACTTCGGGACAGGGGATCTGGGGCCAACGTCCTGACTTTC
abundance: -; d_gene: -; j_gene: TRBJ1-2; v_gene: TRBV5-4; CDR3aa: CASSLAGSNYGYTF; CDR3nt: TGTGCCAGCAGCTTAGCAGGTTCTAACTATGGCTACACCTTC
abundance: -; d_gene: TRBD1; j_gene: TRBJ1-5; v_gene: TRBV10-3; CDR3aa: CAISESGTGNQPQHF; CDR3nt: TGTGCCATCAGTGAGTCGGGGACAGGGAACCAGCCCCAGCATTTT
abundance: -; d_gene: TRBD1; j_gene: TRBJ1-1; v_gene: TRBV4-1; CDR3aa: CASSPGTGGFGNTEAFF; CDR3nt: TGCGCCAGCAGCCCCGGGACAGGGGGATTCGGGAACACTGAAGCTTTCTTT
abundance: -; d_gene: -; j_gene: TRBJ2-5; v_gene: TRBV6-1; CDR3aa: CASSEGFGAVETQYF; CDR3nt: TGTGCCAGCAGTGAGGGTTTTGGAGCCGTGGAGACCCAGTACTTC
abundance: -; d_gene: -; j_gene: TRBJ2-5; v_gene: TRBV4-1; CDR3aa: CASSQDTVWGEQYF; CDR3nt: TGCGCCAGCAGCCAAGACACGGTTTGGGGGGAGCAGTACTTC
abundance: -; d_gene: -; j_gene: TRBJ1-1; v_gene: TRBV2; CDR3aa: CASSANLGGTEAFF; CDR3nt: TGTGCCAGCAGTGCGAATCTGGGAGGAACTGAAGCTTTCTTT
abundance: -; d_gene: -; j_gene: TRBJ2-3; v_gene: TRBV5-6; CDR3aa: CASSSGAADTQYF; CDR3nt: TGTGCCAGCAGCTCAGGAGCGGCAGATACGCAGTATTTT
abundance: once; d_gene: TRBD2; j_gene: TRBJ2-1; v_gene: TRBV4-1; CDR3aa: CASSFSGGGSGTNEQFF; CDR3nt: TGCGCCAGCAGCTTTAGCGGGGGGGGTTCAGGTACAAATGAGCAGTTCTTC
abundance: -; d_gene: -; j_gene: TRBJ1-5; v_gene: TRBV9; CDR3aa: CASSDGGNSNQPQHF; CDR3nt: TGTGCCAGCAGCGATGGGGGGAATAGCAATCAGCCCCAGCATTTT
abundance: -; d_gene: TRBD1; j_gene: TRBJ2-2; v_gene: TRBV11-2; CDR3aa: CASSLEQTGVLTGELFF; CDR3nt: TGTGCCAGCAGCTTAGAACAGACAGGGGTGCTTACCGGGGAGCTGTTTTTT
abundance: -; d_gene: -; j_gene: TRBJ1-2; v_gene: TRBV6-1; CDR3aa: CASSEAQNTYGYTF; CDR3nt: TGTGCCAGCAGTGAAGCGCAGAATACATATGGCTACACCTTC
abundance: -; d_gene: -; j_gene: TRBJ1-1; v_gene: TRBV6-5; CDR3aa: CASSYGQRLNTEAFF; CDR3nt: TGTGCCAGCAGTTATGGACAGCGCCTGAACACTGAAGCTTTCTTT
abundance: once; d_gene: -; j_gene: TRBJ2-5; v_gene: TRBV7-9; CDR3aa: CASSLTQETQYF; CDR3nt: TGTGCCAGCAGCTTAACTCAAGAGACCCAGTACTTC
abundance: -; d_gene: -; j_gene: TRBJ1-1; v_gene: TRBV6-6; CDR3aa: CASSLAGGTAEAFF; CDR3nt: TGTGCCAGCAGCCTTGCGGGGGGCACGGCTGAAGCTTTCTTT
abundance: once; d_gene: -; j_gene: TRBJ1-4; v_gene: TRBV9; CDR3aa: CASSRLAGEKLFF; CDR3nt: TGTGCCAGCAGCCGCTTGGCGGGAGAAAAACTGTTTTTT
abundance: -; d_gene: -; j_gene: TRBJ2-5; v_gene: TRBV27; CDR3aa: CASSSSGEETQYF; CDR3nt: TGTGCCAGCAGTTCGTCGGGGGAAGAGACCCAGTACTTC
abundance: once; d_gene: TRBD1; j_gene: TRBJ2-1; v_gene: TRBV5-1; CDR3aa: CASSRDRADEQFF; CDR3nt: TGCGCCAGCAGCAGGGACAGGGCGGATGAGCAGTTCTTC
abundance: -; d_gene: TRBD2; j_gene: TRBJ2-3; v_gene: TRBV2; CDR3aa: CASIREAGKAMDTQYF; CDR3nt: TGTGCCAGCATAAGGGAAGCGGGGAAAGCGATGGATACGCAGTATTTT
abundance: -; d_gene: -; j_gene: TRBJ1-6; v_gene: TRBV4-1; CDR3aa: CASSQEGRWGGGSPLHF; CDR3nt: TGCGCCAGCAGCCAAGAAGGTCGGTGGGGGGGTGGGTCACCCCTCCACTTT